A single sample is the source of the 9 T cell receptor beta chains below, sequenced in a study of neoadjuvant anti-PD-1 for oral cavity cancer (dated by TCRdb to the early 2020s). Library preparation was by the immunoSEQ multiplex PCR assay. TCRdb carries this immuneACCESS record with in-frame sequences only. Its versions omit some clonotypes, under half of them owing to an unresolved V gene in the studies checked, with the rest unexplained. For this sample there are about 16,000 clones; 55% to 70% appear just once. The ten largest clones take up around 2.4% of the sample. The label giving this sample's time point can be read as: before neoadjuvant nivolumab. This specimen was PBMCs, taken before nivolumab (anti-PD-1) treatment. The source is a person between 35 and 79 years old with oral cavity squamous cell carcinoma.

The chain joins TRBV27 to TRBJ1-5; TRBD1 matches 8 bases. J was trimmed by 5 bases and V by 4 bases; bases with no gene match: 1. The CDR3 extends over 13 amino acids. Germline V gene sequence: CDR1 MNHEY, CDR2 SMNVEV (reference sequence). In DNA, the CDR3 is TGTGCCAGCAGTTCGGACAGGGATCAGCCCCAGCATTTT. Residues: CASSSDRDQPQHF.

The CDR3 spells CASRGLTDTQYF. CDR3 coding DNA: TGTGCCAGCAGGGGGCTCACAGATACGCAGTATTTT. The rearrangement links TRBV5-4 to TRBJ2-3; possible D gene TRBD1, 5 bases. Between the trimmed V and J ends, which lost 5 bases and 2 bases, there was a span of 6 bases. The CDR3 extends over 12 amino acids. In germline, CDR1 is SGHNT, CDR2 YYREEE (reference sequence).

The CDR3 coding sequence is TGTGCCAGCAGCCAAGTTGGGGTTGGAGGGAGTATCTCTGGGGCCAACGTCCTGACTTTC. It specifies CASSQVGVGGSISGANVLTF. The rearrangement joins TRBV4-2 to TRBJ2-6, with a possible D match to TRBD2 (6 bases). The germline gives CDR1 LGHNA, CDR2 YNFKEQ. The CDR3 extends over 20 amino acids. The V gene lost 1 base and the J gene lost 0 bases, with 19 bases spanning the gap.

V is TRBV5-1 and J is TRBJ2-2, with TRBD2 matching 10 bases. The V gene end was trimmed by 5 bases and the J gene end by 1 base; junction bases not matched to a gene: 2. Germline CDR1 SGHRS, CDR2 YFSETQ. There are 15 residues in the CDR3. Here the CDR3 DNA reads TGCGCCAGCAGTGGACTAGCGGAGAACACCGGGGAGCTGTTTTTT. It yields the protein CASSGLAENTGELFF.

The J gene is TRBJ2-3, the V gene TRBV10-3; D might be TRBD2 (6 bases). V lost 6 bases to trimming and J lost 0 bases, with 22 bases between them. Germline V lookup: CDR1 ENHRY, CDR2 SYGVKD. The CDR3 has 18 residues. The CDR3 DNA reads as TGTGCCATCAGCCCCGGGACTTATAGCGGACTAAGCACAGATACGCAGTATTTT. It is translated as CAISPGTYSGLSTDTQYF.

This clone was recorded once. This chain uses TRBV14 with TRBJ2-1, with D possibly called TRBD1 or TRBD2 (5 bases each). There are 15 residues in the CDR3. Between the trimmed V and J ends, which lost 0 bases and 8 bases, there was a span of 14 bases. The germline V gene has CDR1 SGHDN and CDR2 FVKESK. The CDR3 is CASSQDALLGDEQFF. CDR3 nucleotides: TGTGCCAGCAGCCAAGATGCGCTACTAGGGGATGAGCAGTTCTTC.

The chain joins TRBV5-4 to TRBJ2-1, with D tentatively TRBD1 (6 bases). In germline, CDR1 is SGHNT, CDR2 YYREEE (reference sequence). This CDR3 comprises 14 residues. Deletions cut 3 bases from V and 8 bases from J, with 15 bases between. CDR3 coding DNA: TGTGCCAGCAGCTCGGTTGGGGGCTGGGATGAGCAGTTCTTC. Protein: CASSSVGGWDEQFF.

The chain couples TRBV5-4 to TRBJ2-1, with D tentatively TRBD2 (5 bases). Trimming removed 7 bases at V and 4 bases at J, with 18 bases between. CDR1 is SGHNT and CDR2 is YYREEE in the germline V gene (reference sequence). The CDR3 sequence is 15 residues long. The CDR3, as DNA: TGTGCCAGCGGCCCTGTCGGGTCGGGGTACAATGAGCAGTTCTTC. Translation gives CASGPVGSGYNEQFF.

This chain connects TRBV6-5 to TRBJ1-2; TRBD1 agrees at 10 bases. The CDR3 contains 12 residues. The germline CDR1 and CDR2 sequences are MNHEY and SVGAGI. V shed 5 bases, J shed 13 bases, and the junction held 7 bases outside the gene matches. The CDR3 nucleotides read TGTGCCAGCAGTCCGGGACAGGGGATTTTCACCTTC. Translated, it gives CASSPGQGIFTF.